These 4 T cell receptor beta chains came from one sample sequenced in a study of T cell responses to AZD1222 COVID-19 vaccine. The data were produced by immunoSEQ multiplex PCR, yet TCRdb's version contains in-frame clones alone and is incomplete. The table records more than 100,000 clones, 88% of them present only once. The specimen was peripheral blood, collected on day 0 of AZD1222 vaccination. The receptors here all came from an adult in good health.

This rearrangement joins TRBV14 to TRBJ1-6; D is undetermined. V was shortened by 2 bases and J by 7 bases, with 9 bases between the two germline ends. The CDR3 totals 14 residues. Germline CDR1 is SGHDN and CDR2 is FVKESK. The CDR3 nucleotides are TGTGCCAGCAGCCAATTCAGAGCGAATTCACCCCTCCACTTT. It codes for CASSQFRANSPLHF.

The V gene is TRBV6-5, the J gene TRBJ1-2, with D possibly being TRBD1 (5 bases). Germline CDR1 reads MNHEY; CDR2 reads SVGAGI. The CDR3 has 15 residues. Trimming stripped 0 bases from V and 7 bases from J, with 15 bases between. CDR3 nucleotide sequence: TGTGCCAGCAGTTACTCCTCACAGGTTCAGTCTGGCTACACCTTC. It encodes CASSYSSQVQSGYTF.

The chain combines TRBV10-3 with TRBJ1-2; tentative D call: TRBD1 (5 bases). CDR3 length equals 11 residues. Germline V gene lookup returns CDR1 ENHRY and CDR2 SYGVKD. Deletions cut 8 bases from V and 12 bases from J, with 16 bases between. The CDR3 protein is CAIGARGGDTF. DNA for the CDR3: TGTGCCATCGGGGCACGGGGCGGGGACACCTTC.

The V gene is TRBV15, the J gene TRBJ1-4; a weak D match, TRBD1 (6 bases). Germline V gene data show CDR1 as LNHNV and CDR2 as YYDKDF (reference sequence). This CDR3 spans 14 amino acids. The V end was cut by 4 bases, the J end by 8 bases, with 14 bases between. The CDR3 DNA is TGTGCCACCAGCACAACAGGGATTGGCGAAAAACTGTTTTTT. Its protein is CATSTTGIGEKLFF.